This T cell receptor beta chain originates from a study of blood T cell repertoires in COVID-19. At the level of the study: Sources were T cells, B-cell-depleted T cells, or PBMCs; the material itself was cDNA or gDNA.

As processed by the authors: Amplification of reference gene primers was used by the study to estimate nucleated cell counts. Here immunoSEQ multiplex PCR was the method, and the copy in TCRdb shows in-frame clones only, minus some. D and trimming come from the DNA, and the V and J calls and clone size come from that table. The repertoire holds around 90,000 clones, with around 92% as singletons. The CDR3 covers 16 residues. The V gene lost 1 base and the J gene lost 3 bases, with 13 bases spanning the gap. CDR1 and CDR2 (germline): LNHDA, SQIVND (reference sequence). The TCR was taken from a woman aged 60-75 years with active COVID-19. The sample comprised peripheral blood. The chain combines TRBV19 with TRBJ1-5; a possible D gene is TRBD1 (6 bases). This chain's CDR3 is CASSIVVGTLNQPQHF. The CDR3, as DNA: TGTGCCAGTAGTATAGTAGTAGGGACACTCAATCAGCCCCAGCATTTT.